The sequence of this T cell receptor (beta chain) was determined in a study of radiotherapy plus CTLA-4 blockade in lung cancer. Study-wide points: Early clonal dynamics of blood T cells, together with interferon-beta, were reported as the best response predictor. Once radiotherapy plus ipilimumab had been given, TCR clones derived from tumor expanded in blood.

Notes on this clone: Its antigen is still unknown.

The ends were cut back, 5 bases at V and 4 bases at J, with 8 bases in the middle. This CDR3 is built from 12 residues. In germline, CDR1 is MNHEY, CDR2 SVGAGI. It was focal radiation plus CTLA-4 blockade with ipilimumab that patients with chemo-refractory metastatic non-small-cell lung cancer received. Method: immunoSEQ multiplex PCR; TCRdb's copy keeps in-frame clones and lacks some. This table holds about 77,000 clones, roughly 80% found once. V usage is TRBV6-5 and J usage is TRBJ1-2; D is uncertain. The TCR comes from a human donor with non-small cell lung cancer whose response to radiotherapy plus ipilimumab could not be evaluated. Here the sequenced sample was peripheral blood, taken from a patient treated with radiotherapy plus ipilimumab. CDR3 amino acids: CASSGLGYGYTF. The CDR3 nucleotides are TGTGCCAGCAGTGGGCTGGGCTATGGCTACACCTTC.